This T cell receptor (beta chain) was captured in a study of cytomegalovirus exposure and HLA in healthy donors. Researchers ran the PCR with 60 Vbeta and 13 Jbeta primers. Assay: immunoSEQ multiplex PCR; the TCRdb copy retains only in-frame clones and omits some. The table records 90,000 to 120,000 clones, 81% of them present only once. The V segment lost 3 bases and the J segment 5 bases; nucleotides outside the gene matches: 7. CDR1 is SGDLS and CDR2 is YYNGEE in the germline V gene. The CDR3 runs to 15 residues. Sequenced sample: PBMCs. The rearrangement uses TRBV9 and TRBJ2-1; 8 nucleotides match TRBD1. The sequence derives from a young man in good health and CMV-seronegative. The CDR3 protein is CASSDRTGYDNEQFF. The CDR3 nucleotides are TGTGCCAGCAGCGACCGGACAGGGTATGACAATGAGCAGTTCTTC.